Listed here are 16 T cell receptor beta chains from one sample, sequenced in a study of blood T cell repertoires in COVID-19. Profiling relied on immunoSEQ multiplex PCR, and the TCRdb table lists in-frame clones only, not all of them. The data hold around 250,000 clones, with approximately 85% observed a single time. Sequenced input: peripheral blood. These TCRs come from an elderly woman with COVID-19, enrolled during active disease.

The table lists this clone with a few counts. The chain links TRBV11-2 to TRBJ2-1, with TRBD2 matching 12 bases. V was pared by 5 bases and J by 3 bases, with 14 bases of the junction left unmatched. The CDR3 is made up of 19 amino acids. The germline V gene has CDR1 SGHAT and CDR2 FQNNGV. The CDR3 is CASSRDGLAGRNHYNEQFF. The CDR3 nucleotides are TGTGCCAGCAGCCGAGATGGACTAGCGGGGCGCAATCACTACAATGAGCAGTTCTTC.

A few counts support this clone. The V call is TRBV15, the J call TRBJ1-6; no firm D call. The CDR3 has 16 residues. The V and J ends lost 0 bases and 7 bases respectively, with 13 bases between them. Germline CDR1 LNHNV, CDR2 YYDKDF (reference sequence). Here the CDR3 DNA reads TGTGCCACCAGCAGAGAATCGACAATCCAGAATTCACCCCTCCACTTT. Translating it yields CATSRESTIQNSPLHF.

This rearrangement joins TRBV6-5 to TRBJ1-2; no clear D. The V gene's germline CDR1 is MNHEY and CDR2 SVGAGI. The V end lost 4 bases, the J end lost 2 bases, and 8 bases lay between the germline ends. The CDR3 has 13 amino acids. DNA of the CDR3: TGTGCCAGCAGTTCTGCCGAGAACTATGGCTACACCTTC. It specifies CASSSAENYGYTF.

The chain links TRBV7-2 to TRBJ1-2; no firm D call. The germline gives CDR1 SGHTA, CDR2 FQGNSA. The CDR3 sequence is 11 residues long. Trimming cost V 3 bases and J 8 bases, with 7 bases left between them. CDR3: CASSLNGGYTF. In nucleotides, the CDR3 is TGTGCCAGCAGCTTGAACGGGGGCTACACCTTC.

The V call is TRBV6-5, the J call TRBJ2-3; perhaps TRBD1 as D (5 bases). Trimming left V 11 bases short and J 1 base short, with 10 bases between. The CDR3 spans 12 residues. CDR1 is MNHEY and CDR2 is SVGAGI in the germline V gene. Written as DNA, the CDR3 is TGTGCCGGACATAAGGGCACAGATACGCAGTATTTT. This gives the protein CAGHKGTDTQYF.

This clone was counted once. The J gene is TRBJ1-5, the V gene TRBV6-2 or TRBV6-3; tentative D call: TRBD1 (6 bases). The germline gives CDR1 MNHEY, CDR2 SVGEGT. This CDR3 region has 15 residues. Trimming cost V 6 bases and J 3 bases, with 15 bases left between them. The CDR3 region is CASSPTGTNNQPQHF. The DNA for the CDR3 is TGTGCCAGCAGCCCCACAGGGACCAACAATCAGCCCCAGCATTTT.

V is TRBV25-1 and J is TRBJ1-1, with a tentative D call TRBD1 (5 bases). V lost 2 bases to trimming and J lost 3 bases, with 7 bases between them. Looked up from germline, CDR1 is MGHDK and CDR2 is SYGVNS. CDR3 size: 13 residues. CDR3 loop: CASSETGYTEAFF. The CDR3, as DNA: TGTGCCAGCAGTGAAACAGGCTACACTGAAGCTTTCTTT.

This chain uses TRBV5-1 with TRBJ1-4, with 11 bases matching TRBD1. The CDR3 is 16 amino acids. The J segment lost 4 bases and the V segment lost 4 bases, leaving 6 bases of the junction unmatched. In germline, CDR1 is SGHRS, CDR2 YFSETQ. This chain's CDR3 is CASSTGQGARNEKLFF. The CDR3 DNA sequence: TGCGCCAGCAGCACCGGACAGGGGGCGCGTAATGAAAAACTGTTTTTT.

The J gene is TRBJ2-1, the V gene TRBV5-1; the match to TRBD2 covers 7 bases. This CDR3 comprises 12 residues. The germline CDR1 and CDR2 sequences are SGHRS and YFSETQ. With 3 bases clipped from V and 7 bases from J, the junction kept 1 base outside the gene matches. CDR3 sequence (DNA): TGCGCCAGCAGCTCGGGGGGAAATGAGCAGTTCTTC. It translates to CASSSGGNEQFF. The full variable domain, with the rest looked up from reference TRBV5-1 and TRBJ2-1, is KAGVTQTPRYLIKTRGQQVTLSCSPISGHRSVSWYQQTPGQGLQFLFEYFSETQRNKGNFPGRFSGRQFSNSRSEMNVSTLELGDSALYLCASSSGGNEQFFGPGTRLTVL.

V gene TRBV29-1 combines with J gene TRBJ1-2, with D maybe TRBD1 (5 bases). CDR3 length: 12 amino acids. Germline CDR1 SQVTM, CDR2 ANQGSEA. As DNA, the CDR3 is TGCAGTTCCCGACAGCCCGAAGGGGGCTACACCTTC. Its translation is CSSRQPEGGYTF.

The rearrangement uses TRBV3-1 (or the pseudogene TRBV3-2) and TRBJ2-5; 7 positions agree with TRBD2. J gave up 1 base and V 4 bases, and 9 bases lay outside the gene matches. Germline V CDR1 and CDR2: LGHDT, YNNKEL (reference sequence). CDR3 length: 16 residues. CDR3 bases: TGTGCCAGCAGCCCCCGTGGGGGGGGGACCCAAGAGACCCAGTACTTC. This encodes CASSPRGGGTQETQYF.

The V gene is TRBV6-4, the J gene TRBJ2-7; D might be TRBD1 (5 bases). Per the germline V gene, CDR1 is MRHNA and CDR2 is SNTAGT. This CDR3 is 15 amino acids long. V was shortened by 0 bases and J by 4 bases, with 13 bases between the two germline ends. DNA for the CDR3: TGTGCCAGCAGTGACTCCGGAACCCAGGGATACGAGCAGTACGTC. This codes for CASSDSGTQGYEQYV.

The CDR3 DNA reads as TGTGCCAGCAGTTCGCCGGGAATTCCCAGAAACACTGAAGCTTTCTTT. Its protein product is CASSSPGIPRNTEAFF. The chain is built from TRBV28 and TRBJ1-1; no firm D call. The V end was cut by 4 bases, the J end by 2 bases, with 17 bases between. Germline loops: CDR1 MDHEN, CDR2 SYDVKM. CDR3 size: 16 residues.

V gene TRBV29-1 combines with J gene TRBJ2-7; 13 nucleotides line up with TRBD2. From germline, CDR1 is SQVTM and CDR2 ANQGSEA. V shed 7 bases and J 1 base; nucleotides not matched to a gene: 4. The length of the CDR3 is 14 residues. The CDR3 sequence: CSATSGGISYEQYF. The DNA for the CDR3 is TGCAGCGCGACTAGCGGGGGGATTTCCTACGAGCAGTACTTC.

The CDR3 region has the DNA TGTGCCAGCAGTGAAGGGCGCTGGGGCAGCAATCAGCCCCAGCATTTT. Its translation is CASSEGRWGSNQPQHF. The chain uses TRBV6-1 and TRBJ1-5, with D perhaps matching TRBD1 (5 bases). V was pared by 1 base and J by 1 base, with 11 bases between. The germline gives CDR1 MNHNS, CDR2 SASEGT. The CDR3 consists of 16 residues.

The rearrangement joins TRBV15 to TRBJ1-2; 7 bases match TRBD1. J was trimmed by 4 bases and V by 6 bases; bases with no gene match: 5. Germline CDR1 and CDR2: LNHNV and YYDKDF (reference sequence). The CDR3 covers 13 residues. The CDR3 here is CATRDRDSYGYTF. In DNA form, the CDR3 reads TGTGCCACCAGGGACCGGGACAGCTATGGCTACACCTTC.